This passage covers 2 T cell receptor beta chains from one sample sequenced in a study of cytomegalovirus exposure and HLA in healthy donors. Both 60 Vbeta primers and 13 Jbeta primers went into the PCR. Here immunoSEQ multiplex PCR was the method, and the copy in TCRdb shows in-frame clones only, minus some. The table records 50,000 to 75,000 clones, about 77% of them present only once. Specimen: PBMCs. These receptors all come from a young man in good health and CMV-seropositive.

The chain uses TRBV6-5 and TRBJ1-2, with D unresolved. Germline assignment: CDR1 MNHEY and CDR2 SVGAGI. The CDR3 has 15 residues. V dropped 1 base and J dropped 3 bases, with 12 bases sitting between them. This CDR3 is CASSYFQSFDYGYTF. The CDR3 region has the DNA TGTGCCAGCAGTTACTTTCAGTCTTTCGACTATGGCTACACCTTC.

This rearrangement joins TRBV5-5 to TRBJ2-2; 12 nucleotides line up with TRBD2. The ends lost 3 bases at V and 1 base at J; junction bases unmatched: 1. The CDR3 sequence is 16 residues long. Germline CDR1 is SGHKS and CDR2 is YYEKEE (reference sequence). CDR3 DNA sequence: TGTGCCAGCAGCTGGGGACTAGCGGGGAACACCGGGGAGCTGTTTTTT. This translates into CASSWGLAGNTGELFF.